This T cell receptor beta chain appears in the sequencing data of a study of shared clonotypes between healthy human individuals. Clones were sequenced by immunoSEQ multiplex PCR, and TCRdb holds only the in-frame ones, with some missing. The repertoire holds hundreds of thousands of clones, with 97% as singletons. The germline V and J ends were trimmed by 2 bases and 7 bases, with 9 bases remaining between them. CDR1 and CDR2 (germline): MNHEY, SVGAGI. The CDR3 length is 13 residues. The material sequenced was naive CD4+ T cells sorted from blood. Regarding subset: CD45RA+ positively selected. This chain uses TRBV6-5 with TRBJ1-5; no definite D call. The receptor was derived from a woman aged 25 to 45 in good health. As DNA, the CDR3 is TGTGCCAGCAGTTACCAACCTATGCAGCCCCAGCATTTT. It is translated as CASSYQPMQPQHF.